The 20 T cell receptor beta chains below were found in one sample sequenced in a study of synovial regulatory T cells in juvenile arthritis. TCRdb's table, derived via immunoSEQ multiplex PCR, lists solely in-frame clones and lacks some. The sample includes 3,000 or so clones. Matched peripheral blood accompanied the synovial fluid taken from each patient with active arthritis. The sample comprised Treg cells from the synovium. These receptors all stem from a donor aged 2-30 years with juvenile idiopathic arthritis.

This chain connects TRBV5-6 to TRBJ1-6; no DNA is available, so the TRBD1 call from TCRdb remains unchecked. The CDR3 runs to 14 residues. The record lacks a DNA sequence. Germline V gene sequence: CDR1 SGHDT, CDR2 YYEEEE. Here the CDR3 reads CASRNADRQSPLHF.

J is TRBJ2-1 and V is TRBV9; the D gene TCRdb calls, TRBD2, cannot be checked with no DNA. This CDR3 is built from 17 residues. The record lacks a DNA sequence. Germline CDR1 and CDR2: SGDLS and YYNGEE. CDR3 sequence: CASSAQPLATSYNEQFF.

The gene calls are TRBV19 and TRBJ2-3. CDR1 is LNHDA and CDR2 is SQIVND in the germline V gene (reference sequence). The CDR3 has 15 amino acids. The protein alone is recorded here. The CDR3 loop is CASSRGGPSADTQYF.

The chain carries TRBV4-3 and TRBJ2-7; the D call of TRBD1 rests on TCRdb alone, since no DNA is present to check it. This CDR3 has 15 amino acids. The record lacks a DNA sequence. CDR1 LGHNA and CDR2 YSLEER come from the germline V gene. CDR3 region: CASSQQTGQTYEQYF.

The chain is built from TRBV5-6 and TRBJ1-6; TCRdb picks TRBD1, but there is no DNA to check that call. Looked up from germline, CDR1 is SGHDT and CDR2 is YYEEEE. CDR3 length: 15 amino acids. The nucleotide record is missing. CDR3 sequence reads: CASFLTGRYNSPLHF.

This clone is called medium-sized based on its frequency. The V gene is TRBV5-1, the J gene TRBJ2-1. CDR1 and CDR2 (germline): SGHRS, YFSETQ. The CDR3 runs to 17 residues. DNA was not recorded. The CDR3 sequence is CASSLSGRTTPYNEQFF.

V and J are TRBV6-5 and TRBJ2-7; lacking DNA, the TRBD1 call made by TCRdb goes unchecked. The CDR3 spans 15 residues. No DNA accompanies this entry. Germline V gene data show CDR1 as MNHEY and CDR2 as SVGAGI. The CDR3 region is CASRVSGTLSYEQYF.

The chain links TRBV7-9 to TRBJ1-2; as DNA is missing, the TRBD1 call by TCRdb cannot be tested. This CDR3 spans 14 amino acids. DNA is not recorded here. The V gene's germline CDR1 is SEHNR and CDR2 FQNEAQ (reference sequence). The CDR3: CASSRQISDYGYTF.

The chain recombines TRBV28 with TRBJ2-7. The CDR3 sequence is 14 residues long. There is no recorded DNA. Germline CDR1 MDHEN, CDR2 SYDVKM. The chain's CDR3 is CASSLMQRTYGQYF.

J is TRBJ2-5 and V is TRBV5-4; TCRdb's D gene call, TRBD1, goes unchecked for lack of DNA. Germline CDR1 SGHNT, CDR2 YYREEE (reference sequence). CDR3 length: 15 amino acids. The DNA is not on file. The CDR3: CASRPTGTAKETQYF.

Considering frequency, this clone is large. This chain uses TRBV25-1 with TRBJ2-7; the TRBD2 assignment by TCRdb is unverifiable without DNA. The length of the CDR3 is 15 residues. No DNA sequence is on record. Germline CDR1 MGHDK, CDR2 SYGVNS. This CDR3 is CASSLTSGRSYEQYF.

The V call is TRBV19, the J call TRBJ1-1. This CDR3 region has 13 residues. Only the protein is available. Germline-derived CDR1 and CDR2 are LNHDA and SQIVND (reference sequence). The CDR3 loop is CASSRAGNTEAFF. The full variable domain, rest sourced from reference TRBV19 and TRBJ1-1, is DGGITQSPKYLFRKEGQNVTLSCEQNLNHDAMYWYRQDPGQGLRLIYYSQIVNDFQKGDIAEGYSVSREKKESFPLTVTSAQKNPTAFYLCASSRAGNTEAFFGQGTRLTVV.

Its frequency marks this clone as medium-sized. The genes are TRBV27 and TRBJ2-3; TCRdb designates TRBD2, a call that cannot be tested without DNA. There are 13 residues in the CDR3. No DNA is recorded. Germline V gene lookup returns CDR1 MNHEY and CDR2 SMNVEV (reference sequence). The CDR3 loop reads CASAGLNTDTQYF.

This chain links TRBV5-6 with TRBJ2-3; the D call of TRBD1 rests on TCRdb alone, since no DNA is present to check it. The CDR3 runs 14 residues. The record lacks a DNA sequence. CDR1 SGHDT and CDR2 YYEEEE come from the germline V gene. CDR3: CASRAGGFTDTQYF.

V is TRBV5-1 and J is TRBJ1-3; the D call from TCRdb, TRBD1, cannot be confirmed without DNA. This CDR3 region has 15 residues. No nucleotide data were recorded. Germline values: CDR1 SGHRS, CDR2 YFSETQ. The CDR3 loop is CASSLVTGSGNTIYF. Filled out from reference TRBV5-1 and TRBJ1-3, the complete variable domain reads KAGVTQTPRYLIKTRGQQVTLSCSPISGHRSVSWYQQTPGQGLQFLFEYFSETQRNKGNFPGRFSGRQFSNSRSEMNVSTLELGDSALYLCASSLVTGSGNTIYFGEGSWLTVV.

V and J are TRBV7-2 and TRBJ2-5. The CDR3 length is 14 residues. Nucleotide data are not available. From germline, CDR1 is SGHTA and CDR2 FQGNSA. The CDR3 sequence is CASSLLTYQETQYF.

The chain couples TRBV4-1 to TRBJ1-3; TCRdb reports TRBD1, a call that lacks DNA to check it against. Germline-derived CDR1 and CDR2 are MGHRA and YSYEKL. The CDR3 length is 14 residues. Nucleotide data are not available. The CDR3 spells CASSPTYLGNTIYF.

This clone is medium-sized (0.01 to 0.1%) by frequency. V gene TRBV2 combines with J gene TRBJ2-1; the TCRdb D gene call, TRBD2, has no DNA to confirm it. Germline V gene sequence: CDR1 SNHLY, CDR2 FYNNEI. The CDR3 has 16 amino acids. This entry has no DNA. This CDR3 is CASSKRGAGVTNEQFF.

The CDR3 sequence is CASSLTGLGYEQYF. The J gene is TRBJ2-7, the V gene TRBV5-1; checking the TCRdb D call of TRBD2 is not possible without DNA. CDR1 and CDR2 (germline): SGHRS, YFSETQ. The CDR3 covers 14 residues. Only the protein is available.

Judged by frequency, this clone is medium-sized. The chain carries TRBV7-9 and TRBJ1-5. Germline values: CDR1 SEHNR, CDR2 FQNEAQ (reference sequence). The CDR3 runs to 13 residues. DNA was not recorded. The CDR3 protein is CASSLDGNQPQHF.